The present entry profiles one T cell receptor (beta chain) with its context. The authors' processing: Quantification of nucleated cells was approximated via reference gene primer amplification. Sequencing was performed with immunoSEQ multiplex PCR; in TCRdb, only in-frame clones are kept and a portion is missing. V, J and clone size were drawn from that table, and D and trimming were deduced from the DNA. The repertoire includes fewer than 150,000 clones, 84% of them detected once, and roughly 8% sits in the top ten. V was trimmed by 4 bases and J by 3 bases, leaving 10 bases between them. CDR3 length equals 13 residues. In germline, CDR1 is GTSNPN, CDR2 SVGIG (reference sequence). This entry belongs to a study of blood T cell repertoires in COVID-19. Study-wide background: There were acute and convalescent COVID-19 samples, and they came from the United States, Italy and Spain. Nucleic acid was either cDNA or gDNA, and it came from T cells, B-cell-depleted T cells, or PBMCs.

The sample comprised peripheral blood. The receptor's source is a woman aged 40 to 55 with acute or convalescent COVID-19. This chain connects TRBV30 to TRBJ1-3; TRBD1 is a possible D gene (5 bases). As DNA, the CDR3 is TGTGCCTGGATTAAGGGGAATGGAAACACCATATATTTT. It is translated as CAWIKGNGNTIYF.